This T cell receptor beta chain was recorded in a study of tumor-infiltrating lymphocytes in oesophageal squamous cell carcinoma. This clonotype was observed a few times. From the PCR reads, TCRdb called clonotypes with MiXCR, one entry per CDR3 protein. Of roughly 16,000 distinct CDR3 sequences in the sample, roughly 45% are singletons; the top ten hold approximately 41%. This TCR was recovered from a female donor with esophageal squamous cell carcinoma. Sequenced material: blood.

The CDR3 spells CASSLAPKAQYF. Written as DNA, the CDR3 is TGTGCCAGCAGCTTAGCCCCAAAAGCGCAGTATTTT. The chain employs TRBV7-2 and TRBJ2-3, with no clear D. The ends were cut back, 0 bases at V and 10 bases at J, with 8 bases in the middle. There are 12 residues in the CDR3. Germline V gene data show CDR1 as SGHTA and CDR2 as FQGNSA.